Below, 14 T cell receptor beta chains from the same sample are listed, as sequenced in a study of T-cell reconstitution after alpha-beta-depleted transplantation in children. The TCRbeta library incorporated unique molecular identifiers. TCRdb redid the calling of the PCR reads with MiXCR, one entry per CDR3 protein. The sample has about 980,000 distinct CDR3 sequences, about 29% seen once. The source material was PBMCs, mostly from graft donor cells, sampled 360 days after TCRalphabeta/CD19-depleted stem cell transplant. The source is a boy under two years old who had a stem cell transplant for SCID, so the T cells may come from the graft donor.

This clonotype appeared many times. The V gene is TRBV6-5, the J gene TRBJ2-4, with 8 bases aligning to TRBD1. CDR3 length equals 17 residues. Losses at the gene ends were 7 bases for V and 8 bases for J; bases not matched to a gene: 19. Germline CDR1 reads MNHEY; CDR2 reads SVGAGI. In DNA, the CDR3 is TGTGCCAGCATTTGGAACCCTTATAATTTGACAGGGGACATTCAGTACTTC. Protein sequence: CASIWNPYNLTGDIQYF.

The chain combines TRBV4-1 with TRBJ2-1, with 8 bases aligning to TRBD2. The CDR3 loop spans 17 amino acids. The germline V gene has CDR1 MGHRA and CDR2 YSYEKL. The trim removed 0 bases at V and 0 bases at J, leaving 4 bases unmatched. The CDR3 DNA is TGCGCCAGCAGCCAAGATCCGGGGGGGAGCTCCTACAATGAGCAGTTCTTC. Protein sequence: CASSQDPGGSSYNEQFF.

This rearrangement joins TRBV6-2 or TRBV6-3 to TRBJ2-7, with 9 bases fitting TRBD1. The ends lost 0 bases at V and 5 bases at J; junction bases unmatched: 5. This CDR3 has 15 amino acids. CDR1 is MNHEY, CDR2 SVGEGT, per germline. The DNA of the CDR3 is TGTGCCAGCAGTTACTCGAGGGGACAGGGCCACGAGCAGTACTTC. This translates into CASSYSRGQGHEQYF.

This clonotype was counted between two and nine times. V usage is TRBV5-1 and J usage is TRBJ2-1; D is tentatively TRBD1 or TRBD2 (5 bases each). The CDR3 contains 14 residues. Deletions cut 0 bases from V and 7 bases from J, with 11 bases between. Germline V lookup: CDR1 SGHRS, CDR2 YFSETQ. CDR3 amino acids: CASSLVAGANEQFF. The CDR3 DNA is TGCGCCAGCAGCTTGGTGGCCGGGGCTAATGAGCAGTTCTTC.

This clonotype came up a few times. The chain has TRBV20-1 and TRBJ2-5; D unclear. CDR1 and CDR2 from the germline V gene are DFQATT and SNEGSKA (reference sequence). Trimming took off 4 bases at V and 4 bases at J, with 7 bases between the two ends. The CDR3 is 11 residues long. The CDR3, as DNA: TGCAGTGCTACTAGTGGAGAGACCCAGTACTTC. Translated, it gives CSATSGETQYF.

In the case of this clonotype: Relative to the germline gene, one junction end is altered; a read error may explain this. The V and J genes are TRBV7-9 and TRBJ2-3, with D perhaps matching TRBD2 (5 bases). The CDR3 contains 14 residues. Germline assignment: CDR1 SEHNR and CDR2 FQNEAQ (reference sequence). The chain's CDR3 is CTSSLTGSTDTQYF. The DNA for the CDR3 is TGTACCAGCAGCTTAACGGGGAGCACAGATACGCAGTATTTT.

V is TRBV7-3 and J is TRBJ1-6; D is possibly TRBD1 (5 bases). Looked up from germline, CDR1 is SGHTA and CDR2 is FQGTGA. The CDR3 has 15 residues. With 0 bases removed from V and 10 bases from J, the gap between germline ends came to 13 bases. The CDR3: CASSLTPDKGSPLHF. In nucleotides, the CDR3 is TGTGCCAGCAGCTTAACCCCGGACAAAGGGTCACCCCTCCACTTT.

J is TRBJ1-6 and V is TRBV7-8; TRBD1 might be the D (5 bases). The CDR3 consists of 12 residues. The germline CDR1 and CDR2 sequences are SGHVS and FQNEAQ. V was clipped by 10 bases and J by 7 bases, with 11 bases between them. The CDR3 sequence is CATRDQNSPLHF. The CDR3 bases are TGTGCCACCAGGGACCAAAATTCACCCCTCCACTTT.

This clonotype was counted a few times. The rearrangement uses TRBV5-1 and TRBJ2-1; 8 bases agree with TRBD2. V lost 1 base to trimming and J lost 2 bases; unmatched junction nucleotides: 8. The CDR3 runs 17 residues. CDR1 and CDR2 from the germline V gene are SGHRS and YFSETQ. CDR3 sequence reads: CASSLFLIAGTYNEQFF. The CDR3, as DNA: TGCGCCAGCAGCTTGTTTCTAATAGCGGGGACCTACAATGAGCAGTTCTTC.

The chain recombines TRBV4-1 with TRBJ2-1; 9 bases line up with TRBD1. This CDR3 region has 16 residues. In germline, CDR1 is MGHRA, CDR2 YSYEKL. The ends lost 0 bases at V and 6 bases at J; junction bases unmatched: 6. CDR3 DNA: TGCGCCAGCAGCCAAGACCTTGGGACAGGGTCCAATGAGCAGTTCTTC. Its protein is CASSQDLGTGSNEQFF.

The table lists this clonotype with many counts. The chain combines TRBV3-1 with TRBJ1-5; D is ambiguous. The CDR3 is made up of 13 amino acids. V lost 0 bases and J lost 5, with 5 bases in between. CDR1 is LGHDT and CDR2 is YNNKEL in the germline V gene (reference sequence). In nucleotides, the CDR3 is TGTGCCAGCAGCCAAGATTCGTATCAGCCCCAGCATTTT. Encoded protein: CASSQDSYQPQHF.

The chain joins TRBV3-1 to TRBJ2-5; the match to TRBD2 covers 10 bases. This CDR3 contains 14 residues. V lost 4 bases, J lost 9 bases, and 8 bases stayed unmatched. CDR1 and CDR2 (germline): LGHDT, YNNKEL (reference sequence). In DNA form, the CDR3 reads TGTGCCAGCAGCCGACTCGGGACTAGCGAGGCCCAGTACTTC. Amino acids: CASSRLGTSEAQYF.

This clonotype was observed many times. The V call is TRBV27, the J call TRBJ1-6, with D unresolved. V was pared by 1 base and J by 9 bases, with 13 bases between. The CDR3 runs to 15 residues. Per germline, CDR1 MNHEY and CDR2 SMNVEV (reference sequence). CDR3 protein: CASSLYGGKASPLHF. CDR3 bases: TGTGCCAGCAGTTTATATGGAGGGAAAGCTTCACCCCTCCACTTT.

The chain couples TRBV20-1 to TRBJ2-7; weak D call: TRBD2 (5 bases). V lost 8 bases, J lost 0 bases, and 8 bases lay in between. The CDR3 length is 11 residues. CDR1 and CDR2 from the germline V gene are DFQATT and SNEGSKA (reference sequence). The CDR3 reads CSPRGSYEQYF. DNA for the CDR3: TGCAGTCCCCGGGGCTCCTACGAGCAGTACTTC.